This T cell receptor beta chain appears in the sequencing data of a study of cytomegalovirus exposure and HLA in healthy donors. Whole-study findings and limits: A later analysis revealed that TCR association rates differed between HLA loci, peaking at DRB1 and bottoming out at HLA-C. Sequencing depth across donors, presence/absence analyses assumed, was roughly uniform. Trimming of TCR beta V- and J-genes showed a link, identified in a later analysis, to a missense DCLRE1C variant.

The PCR made use of 60 Vbeta and 13 Jbeta primers. Sequencing used immunoSEQ multiplex PCR; TCRdb keeps in-frame clones, though not all of them. Of fewer than 150,000 clones listed, over 75% are singletons. This clone was seen once. The antigen is not known. Germline loops: CDR1 SQVTM, CDR2 ANQGSEA. CDR3 length equals 13 residues. The ends were cut back, 3 bases at V and 8 bases at J, with 16 bases in the middle. V usage is TRBV29-1 and J usage is TRBJ1-2; D unclear. This clonotype was obtained from a female donor in good health and CMV-seronegative. Sample: PBMCs. The CDR3 region has the DNA TGCAGCGTTGATGAGAACGGTTTGCGGGGCTACACCTTC. Protein sequence: CSVDENGLRGYTF.